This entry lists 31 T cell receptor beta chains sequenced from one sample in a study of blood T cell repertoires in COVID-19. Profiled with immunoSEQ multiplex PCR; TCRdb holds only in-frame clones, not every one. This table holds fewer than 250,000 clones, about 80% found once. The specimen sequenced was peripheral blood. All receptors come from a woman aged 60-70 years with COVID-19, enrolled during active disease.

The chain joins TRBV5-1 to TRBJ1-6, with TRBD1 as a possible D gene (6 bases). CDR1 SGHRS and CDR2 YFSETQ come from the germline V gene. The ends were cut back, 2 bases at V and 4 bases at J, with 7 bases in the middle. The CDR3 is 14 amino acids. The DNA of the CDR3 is TGCGCCAGCAGCTTACAGGGTTATAATTCACCCCTCCACTTT. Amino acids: CASSLQGYNSPLHF. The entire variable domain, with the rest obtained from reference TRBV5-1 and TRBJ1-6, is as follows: KAGVTQTPRYLIKTRGQQVTLSCSPISGHRSVSWYQQTPGQGLQFLFEYFSETQRNKGNFPGRFSGRQFSNSRSEMNVSTLELGDSALYLCASSLQGYNSPLHFGNGTRLTVT.

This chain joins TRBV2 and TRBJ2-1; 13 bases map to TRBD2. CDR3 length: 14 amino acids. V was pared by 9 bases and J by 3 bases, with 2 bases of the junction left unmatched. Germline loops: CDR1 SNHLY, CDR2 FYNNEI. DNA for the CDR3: TGTGCCAGTGGGACTAGCGGGATCTACAATGAGCAGTTCTTC. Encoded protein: CASGTSGIYNEQFF.

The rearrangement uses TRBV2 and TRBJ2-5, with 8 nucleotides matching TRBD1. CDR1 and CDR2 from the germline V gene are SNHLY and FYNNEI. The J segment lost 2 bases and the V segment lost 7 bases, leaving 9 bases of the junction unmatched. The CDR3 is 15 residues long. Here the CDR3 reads CASKPDRVGQETQYF. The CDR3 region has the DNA TGTGCCAGCAAACCGGACAGGGTTGGGCAAGAGACCCAGTACTTC.

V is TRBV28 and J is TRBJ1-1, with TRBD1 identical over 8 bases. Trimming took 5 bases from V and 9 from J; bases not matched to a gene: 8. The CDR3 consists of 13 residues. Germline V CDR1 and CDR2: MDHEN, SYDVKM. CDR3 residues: CASSPYGQGKAFF. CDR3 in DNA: TGTGCCAGCAGTCCATACGGACAGGGAAAAGCTTTCTTT.

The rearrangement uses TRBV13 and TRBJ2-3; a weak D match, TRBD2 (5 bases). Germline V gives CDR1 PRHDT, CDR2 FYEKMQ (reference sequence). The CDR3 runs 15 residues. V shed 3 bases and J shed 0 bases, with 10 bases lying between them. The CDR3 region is CASSLRRTSTDTQYF. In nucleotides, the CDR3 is TGTGCCAGCAGCTTGAGAAGGACTAGCACAGATACGCAGTATTTT.

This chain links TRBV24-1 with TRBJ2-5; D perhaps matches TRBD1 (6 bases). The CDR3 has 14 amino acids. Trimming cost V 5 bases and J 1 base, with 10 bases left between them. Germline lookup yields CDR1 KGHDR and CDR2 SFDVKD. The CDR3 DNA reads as TGTGCCACCAGTGCTGGACAGAGCCAAGAGACCCAGTACTTC. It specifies CATSAGQSQETQYF.

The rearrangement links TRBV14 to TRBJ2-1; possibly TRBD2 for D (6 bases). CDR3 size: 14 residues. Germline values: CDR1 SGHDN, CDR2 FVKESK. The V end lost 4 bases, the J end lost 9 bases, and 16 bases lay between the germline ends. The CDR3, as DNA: TGTGCCAGCAGCCGCATGCGGGAAGTCGGTGAGCAGTTCTTC. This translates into CASSRMREVGEQFF.

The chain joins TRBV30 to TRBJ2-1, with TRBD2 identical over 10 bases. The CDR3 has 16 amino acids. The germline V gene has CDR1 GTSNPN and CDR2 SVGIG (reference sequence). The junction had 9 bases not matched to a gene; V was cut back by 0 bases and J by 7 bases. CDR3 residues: CAWSVVAGGGRNEQFF. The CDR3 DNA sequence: TGTGCCTGGAGTGTAGTAGCGGGAGGCGGACGGAATGAGCAGTTCTTC.

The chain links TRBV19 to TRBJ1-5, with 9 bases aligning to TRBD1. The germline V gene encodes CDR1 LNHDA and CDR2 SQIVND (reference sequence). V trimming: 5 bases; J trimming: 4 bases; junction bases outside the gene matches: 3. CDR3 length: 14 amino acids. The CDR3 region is CASSGGTGNQPQHF. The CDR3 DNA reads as TGTGCCAGTAGTGGCGGGACAGGGAATCAGCCCCAGCATTTT.

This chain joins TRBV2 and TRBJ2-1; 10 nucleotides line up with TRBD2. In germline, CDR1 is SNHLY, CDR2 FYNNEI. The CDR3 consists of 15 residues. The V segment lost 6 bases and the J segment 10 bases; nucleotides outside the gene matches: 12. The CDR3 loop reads CASSLTSGSRDEQFF. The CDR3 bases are TGTGCCAGCAGCCTGACTAGCGGGTCAAGGGACGAGCAGTTCTTC.

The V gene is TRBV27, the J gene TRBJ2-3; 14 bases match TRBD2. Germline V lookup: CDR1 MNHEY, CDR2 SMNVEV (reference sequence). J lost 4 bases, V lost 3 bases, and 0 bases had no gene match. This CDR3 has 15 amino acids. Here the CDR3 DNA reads TGTGCCAGCAGTTTGGGACTAGCGGGGGCAGATACGCAGTATTTT. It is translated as CASSLGLAGADTQYF.

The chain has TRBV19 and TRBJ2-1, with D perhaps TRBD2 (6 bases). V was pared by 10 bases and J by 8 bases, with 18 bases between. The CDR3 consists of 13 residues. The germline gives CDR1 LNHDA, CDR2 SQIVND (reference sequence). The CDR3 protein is CATRGWGEDEQFF. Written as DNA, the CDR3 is TGTGCCACCCGCGGGTGGGGGGAGGATGAGCAGTTCTTC.

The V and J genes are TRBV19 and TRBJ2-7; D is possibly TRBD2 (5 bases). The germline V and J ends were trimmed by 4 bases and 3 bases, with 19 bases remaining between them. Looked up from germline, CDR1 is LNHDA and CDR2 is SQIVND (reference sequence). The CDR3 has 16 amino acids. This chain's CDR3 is CASSTPLVGLNYEQYF. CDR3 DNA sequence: TGTGCCAGTAGTACCCCCTTAGTCGGACTGAACTACGAGCAGTACTTC.

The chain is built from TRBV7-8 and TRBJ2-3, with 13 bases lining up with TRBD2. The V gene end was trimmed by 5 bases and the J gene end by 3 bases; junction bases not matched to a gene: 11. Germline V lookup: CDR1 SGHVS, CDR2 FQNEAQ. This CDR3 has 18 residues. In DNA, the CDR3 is TGTGCCAGCAGCAAAGGACTAGCGGGAGAAATGAGAACAGATACGCAGTATTTT. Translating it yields CASSKGLAGEMRTDTQYF.

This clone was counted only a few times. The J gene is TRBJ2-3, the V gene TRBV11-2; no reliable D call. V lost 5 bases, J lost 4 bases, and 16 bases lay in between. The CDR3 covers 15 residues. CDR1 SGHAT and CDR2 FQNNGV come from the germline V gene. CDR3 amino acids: CASSLVRGSADTQYF. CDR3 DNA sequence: TGTGCCAGCAGCCTGGTACGAGGTTCCGCAGATACGCAGTATTTT.

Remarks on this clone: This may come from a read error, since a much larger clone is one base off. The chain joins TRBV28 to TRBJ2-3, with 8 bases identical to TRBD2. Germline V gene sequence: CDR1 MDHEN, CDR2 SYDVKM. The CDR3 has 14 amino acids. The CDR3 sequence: CANSFLAGTDTQYF. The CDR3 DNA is TGTGCCAACAGTTTTTTAGCGGGGACAGATACGCAGTATTTT.

The CDR3 sequence is CASMLQGANSPLHF. The DNA for the CDR3 is TGTGCCAGCATGCTACAGGGGGCAAATTCACCCCTCCACTTT. This chain joins TRBV28 and TRBJ1-6; TRBD1 agrees at 9 bases. With 7 bases clipped from V and 7 bases from J, the junction kept 5 bases outside the gene matches. Germline CDR1 MDHEN, CDR2 SYDVKM. CDR3 length: 14 amino acids.

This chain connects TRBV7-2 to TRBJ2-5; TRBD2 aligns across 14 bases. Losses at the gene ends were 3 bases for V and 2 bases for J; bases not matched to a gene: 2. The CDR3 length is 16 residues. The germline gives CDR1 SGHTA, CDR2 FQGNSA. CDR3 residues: CASSLRLAGGQETQYF. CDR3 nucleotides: TGTGCCAGCAGCTTGCGACTAGCGGGGGGGCAAGAGACCCAGTACTTC.

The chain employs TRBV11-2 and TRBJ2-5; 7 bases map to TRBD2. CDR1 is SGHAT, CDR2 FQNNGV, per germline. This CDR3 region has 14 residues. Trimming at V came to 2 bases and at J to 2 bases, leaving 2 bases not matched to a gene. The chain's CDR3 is CASSLRRGQETQYF. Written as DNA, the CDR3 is TGTGCCAGCAGCTTAAGGCGGGGGCAAGAGACCCAGTACTTC.

The CDR3 region is CASSLGESALFF. CDR3 coding DNA: TGTGCCAGCAGCTTGGGCGAGAGTGCGCTGTTTTTT. The V call is TRBV5-5, the J call TRBJ2-2; no firm D call. CDR1 and CDR2 (germline): SGHKS, YYEKEE (reference sequence). The CDR3 contains 12 residues. V lost 0 bases, J lost 13 bases, and 10 bases lay in between.

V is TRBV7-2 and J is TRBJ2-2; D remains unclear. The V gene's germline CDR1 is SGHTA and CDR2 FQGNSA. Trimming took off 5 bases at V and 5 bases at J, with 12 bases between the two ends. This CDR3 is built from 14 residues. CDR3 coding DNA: TGTGCCAGCAGCGCCCTCGAGGCTACCGGGGAGCTGTTTTTT. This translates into CASSALEATGELFF.

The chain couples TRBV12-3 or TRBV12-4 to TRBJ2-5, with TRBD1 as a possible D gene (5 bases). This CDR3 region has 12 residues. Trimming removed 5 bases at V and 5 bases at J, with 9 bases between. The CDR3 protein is CASSTYRETQYF. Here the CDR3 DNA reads TGTGCCAGCAGTACCTACAGGGAGACCCAGTACTTC.

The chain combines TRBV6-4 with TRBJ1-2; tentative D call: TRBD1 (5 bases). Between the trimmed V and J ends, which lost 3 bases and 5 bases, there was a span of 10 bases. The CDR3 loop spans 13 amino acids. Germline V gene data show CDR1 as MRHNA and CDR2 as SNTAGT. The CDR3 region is CASSELGGYGYTF. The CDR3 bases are TGTGCCAGCAGTGAGCTGGGGGGATATGGCTACACCTTC.

The CDR3 nucleotides are TGTGCCAGCAGTTCGTGGACAGGAGACTATGGCTACACCTTC. Residues: CASSSWTGDYGYTF. The chain has TRBV27 and TRBJ1-2; 7 bases match TRBD1. The germline CDR1 and CDR2 sequences are MNHEY and SMNVEV (reference sequence). J lost 3 bases, V lost 4 bases, and 5 bases had no gene match. The CDR3 has 14 amino acids.

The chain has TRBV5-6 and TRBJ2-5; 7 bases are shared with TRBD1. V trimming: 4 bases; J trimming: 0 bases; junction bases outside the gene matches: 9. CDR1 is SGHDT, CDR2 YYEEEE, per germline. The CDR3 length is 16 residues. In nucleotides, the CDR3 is TGTGCCAGCAGCGCACAGGGGCGCGGGTACCAAGAGACCCAGTACTTC. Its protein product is CASSAQGRGYQETQYF. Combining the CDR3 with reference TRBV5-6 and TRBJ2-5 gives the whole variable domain DAGVTQSPTHLIKTRGQQVTLRCSPKSGHDTVSWYQQALGQGPQFIFQYYEEEERQRGNFPDRFSGHQFPNYSSELNVNALLLGDSALYLCASSAQGRGYQETQYFGPGTRLLVL.

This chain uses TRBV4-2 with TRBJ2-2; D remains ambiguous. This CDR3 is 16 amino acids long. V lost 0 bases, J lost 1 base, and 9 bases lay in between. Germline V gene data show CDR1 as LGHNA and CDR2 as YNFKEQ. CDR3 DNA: TGTGCCAGCAGCCAAGAGTGGCGGCTGAACACCGGGGAGCTGTTTTTT. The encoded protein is CASSQEWRLNTGELFF.

The CDR3: CASSLGLENTGELFF. The CDR3 coding sequence is TGCGCCAGCAGCTTGGGGCTAGAGAACACCGGGGAGCTGTTTTTT. The rearrangement joins TRBV5-1 to TRBJ2-2; no clear D. The CDR3 contains 15 residues. Trimming stripped 0 bases from V and 1 base from J, with 7 bases between. Germline values: CDR1 SGHRS, CDR2 YFSETQ.

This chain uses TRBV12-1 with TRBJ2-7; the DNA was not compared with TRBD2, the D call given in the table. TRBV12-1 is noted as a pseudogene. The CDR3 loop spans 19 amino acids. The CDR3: CASSFGYIVLAGGTYEQYV. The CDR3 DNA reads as TGTGCCAGCAGCTTTGGTTATATCGTACTAGCGGGGGGGACCTACGAGCAGTACGTC.

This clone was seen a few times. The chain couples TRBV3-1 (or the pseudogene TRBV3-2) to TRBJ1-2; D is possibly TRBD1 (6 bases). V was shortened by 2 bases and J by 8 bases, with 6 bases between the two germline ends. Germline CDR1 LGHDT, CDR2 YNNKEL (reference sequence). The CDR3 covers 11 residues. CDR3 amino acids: CASSQRGGYTF. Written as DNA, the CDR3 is TGTGCCAGCAGCCAAAGGGGGGGCTACACCTTC.

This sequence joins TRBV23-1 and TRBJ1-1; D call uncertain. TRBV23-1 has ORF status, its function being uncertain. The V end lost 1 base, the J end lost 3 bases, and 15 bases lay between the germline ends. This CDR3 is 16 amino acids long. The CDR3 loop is CASSQLKRIEDTEAFF. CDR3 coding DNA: TGCGCCAGCAGTCAATTAAAAAGGATAGAGGACACTGAAGCTTTCTTT.

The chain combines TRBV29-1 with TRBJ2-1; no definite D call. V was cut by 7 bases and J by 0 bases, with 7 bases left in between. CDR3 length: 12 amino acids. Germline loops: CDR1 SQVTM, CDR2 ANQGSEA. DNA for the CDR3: TGCAGCGGGTATAGCTCCTACAATGAGCAGTTCTTC. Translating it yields CSGYSSYNEQFF.